This TCR beta chain emerged from a study of blood T cells in healthy people across ages (dated by TCRdb to between 2015 and 2016). Some background on the complete study: Template switching captured roughly one uniquely barcoded TCR beta cDNA molecule per two T cells in model experiments. The study measured age-related changes in TCR beta repertoire diversity using deep sequencing normalized with unique cDNA molecular identifiers. The donors were split into four age groups: young (average 16 years), middle-aged (nearly 40), aged (more than 60) and long-lived (over 75). To avoid experimental bias, donors of different ages were spread randomly across the sequencing lanes. Two additional independent replicas of 1 million unique cDNA reads from the same blood draw were analyzed for two donors (one aged 18 to 30 and one aged 80 or older). The paper as a whole reports these results and caveats: As age increased, observed TCR beta diversity per million T cells dropped in a roughly linear way, and a significant reduction was already evident by age about 36. Compared with the aged group, more naive CD4+ T cells, fewer expanded clones and increased TCR diversity were shown by the long-lived group, suggesting age selection. There was a strong correlation between observed TCR beta diversity and the percentage of naive T cells measured by flow cytometry. Bulk unsorted PBMC profiling prevented conclusive comparison of naive and antigen-experienced compartments. Because donor CMV infection status was unknown, age-related changes in expanded clonotypes were potentially confounded. Estimates of total diversity from one million sequenced T cells were regarded as lower bounds and underestimates.

Systemically healthy Caucasian individuals from Russia, 35 to 50 in total and aged about 6 to 100 years, were included as donors. Approximately 10 milliliters of peripheral blood were collected from each donor into EDTA-treated Vacutainer tubes. Ficoll-Paque density-gradient centrifugation was used to isolate PBMCs, with at least 7 million per sample. Total RNA was extracted from PBMCs with Trizol reagent, with at least 5.5 micrograms obtained per sample. The percentages of naive CD45RAhigh/CD27high T cells were determined by flow cytometry on a PBMC aliquot from every donor. Library prep was done by 5' RACE. The sequencing machine was an Illumina HiSeq 2500. A second PCR of about 6 to 11 cycles was performed with a sample-barcoded 5' primer and a J-beta primer mix. A template-switch 5' adaptor carrying 12 random nucleotides introduced a unique molecular identifier onto each TCR beta cDNA molecule. Each sample yielded at least 2.5 million CDR3-containing paired-end reads. All of the RNA was converted into first-strand cDNA using the Mint cDNA synthesis kit, with a TRBC-specific oligonucleotide serving as the primer. After uracil-DNA glycosylase treatment, a first 18-cycle PCR used universal primers M1SS and BC2_uni_R on all cDNA. In the paper's pipeline: Each sample was normalized by randomly selecting 1 million high-quality reads, each carrying a distinct molecular identifier. Reads with shared molecular identifiers were discarded instead of being binned into consensus sequences. MiTCR, set to a Q25 quality threshold and the strictest error-elimination algorithm, was used for CDR3 identification, clonotype clustering and error correction. A nonparametric unseen species model with Euler transformation was used to estimate a lower bound on total TCR beta diversity. TCRdb reprocessing: public reads trimmed at Q25 with fastp, clones called with MiXCR, in-frame beta chains kept. Every CDR3 protein is listed once, alongside the most common genes and DNA of its rows. The authors' filters were not applied to this entry. In this sample the table shows fewer than 900,000 distinct CDR3 sequences, around 36% of which occur a single time. 10% to 15% of the sample is held by the ten biggest clonotypes.

A word on this clonotype: The target of this receptor is not known. No per-base quality is available; no much larger clone lies one base away.

V is cut back by 8 bases and J by 6 bases, with 16 bases in the junction unmatched. The CDR3 starts with the cysteine, ends with the phenylalanine, and has 16 residues. Only the CDR3 DNA is retained, 48 bases long and in frame from the first base. CDR1 and CDR2 are read off the germline V gene as MNHEY and SVGAGI. The V gene is TRBV6-5 and the J gene is TRBJ2-1; TRBD2 lines up with 7 middle nucleotides. Source material: blood. This TCR was recovered from a man aged 18-30 years in good health. CDR3 sequence: CASGPAGDFSVNEQFF. The DNA sequence reads TGTGCCAGCGGGCCGGCGGGAGACTTTAGCGTCAATGAGCAGTTCTTC.